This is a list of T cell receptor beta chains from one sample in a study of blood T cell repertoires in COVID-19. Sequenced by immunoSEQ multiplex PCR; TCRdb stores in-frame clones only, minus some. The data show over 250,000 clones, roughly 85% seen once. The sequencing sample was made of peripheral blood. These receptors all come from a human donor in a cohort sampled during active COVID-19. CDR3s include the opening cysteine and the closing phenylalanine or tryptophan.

CDR3: CASSLPGTQIRNEQFF
J: TRBJ2-1
V: TRBV5-4

CDR3: CASSYDRGNQPQHF
J: TRBJ1-5
V: TRBV6-5

CDR3: CASSVSYSYEQYF
J: TRBJ2-7
V: TRBV9

CDR3: CASSASFGQGDTEAFF
J: TRBJ1-1
V: TRBV25-1

CDR3: CASIFAPNPPETLHF
J: TRBJ1-6
V: TRBV6-5

CDR3: CASRGSAGVPTGELFF
J: TRBJ2-2
V: TRBV19

CDR3: CASRKKGTGRRNTEAFF
J: TRBJ1-1
V: TRBV7-9

CDR3: CASRQGAISGANVLTF
J: TRBJ2-6
V: TRBV19

CDR3: CASTTWTGSTEAFF
J: TRBJ1-1
V: TRBV5-1

CDR3: CASSSGQGVNEQYF
J: TRBJ2-7
V: TRBV5-5

CDR3: CASRSDSSRTDTQYF
J: TRBJ2-3
V: TRBV6-5

CDR3: CASVLAGLSQFF
J: TRBJ2-1
V: TRBV2

CDR3: CASSSETGTLNTEAFF
J: TRBJ1-1
V: TRBV5-6

CDR3: CASSRTGGSETGELFF
J: TRBJ2-2
V: TRBV19

CDR3: CASRGQGIVAEAFF
J: TRBJ1-1
V: TRBV19

CDR3: CASSSVGDTIYF
J: TRBJ1-3
V: TRBV12-3/TRBV12-4

CDR3: CASSVQVPGELFF
J: TRBJ2-2
V: TRBV12-3/TRBV12-4

CDR3: CASSGDRGNYGYTF
J: TRBJ1-2
V: TRBV5-6

CDR3: CASSPRRGPDKNIQYF
J: TRBJ2-4
V: TRBV7-9

CDR3: CVSLGAGGELFF
J: TRBJ2-2
V: TRBV3-1/TRBV3-2

CDR3: CASSLMRQGLKTQYF
J: TRBJ2-5
V: TRBV28

CDR3: CASSPLGTSWNTGELFF
J: TRBJ2-2
V: TRBV21-1

CDR3: CAWSVGRGQPQHF
J: TRBJ1-5
V: TRBV30

CDR3: CSVEDLEGGSEKLFF
J: TRBJ1-4
V: TRBV29-1

CDR3: CASSRDRNNYGYTF
J: TRBJ1-2
V: TRBV6-5

CDR3: CASSSMVVRITGDEKLFF
J: TRBJ1-4
V: TRBV7-2

CDR3: CAISVGGAGELFF
J: TRBJ2-2
V: TRBV10-3

CDR3: CASSGLAGRTDTQYF
J: TRBJ2-3
V: TRBV2

CDR3: CATSDLGQTTGELFF
J: TRBJ2-2
V: TRBV24-1

CDR3: CATSRERGEQFF
J: TRBJ2-1
V: TRBV15

CDR3: CASSPSRDFYEQFF
J: TRBJ2-1
V: TRBV19

CDR3: CASSFIPGHKSSPLHF
J: TRBJ1-6
V: TRBV6-2/TRBV6-3

CDR3: CASSQYWNTEAFF
J: TRBJ1-1
V: TRBV14

CDR3: CASSLDGLRGYTF
J: TRBJ1-2
V: TRBV7-9

CDR3: CASSVHSGTSYEQYF
J: TRBJ2-7
V: TRBV9

CDR3: CASRTSARGGGDEQFF
J: TRBJ2-1
V: TRBV19

CDR3: CASSPRTSGSSYNEQFF
J: TRBJ2-1
V: TRBV5-1

CDR3: CASSEVRGGDFLNEQFF
J: TRBJ2-1
V: TRBV6-1

CDR3: CASSSDRGHQETQYF
J: TRBJ2-5
V: TRBV5-1

CDR3: CASSGQLTGGEGYTF
J: TRBJ1-2
V: TRBV7-2

CDR3: CASSLVGTHQETQYF
J: TRBJ2-5
V: TRBV5-4

CDR3: CASSQNSGSGADTQYF
J: TRBJ2-3
V: TRBV3-1/TRBV3-2

CDR3: CASSPQLLSSDTQYF
J: TRBJ2-3
V: TRBV18

CDR3: CSAGTGALTDTQYF
J: TRBJ2-3
V: TRBV29-1

CDR3: CASSLTDSSGELFF
J: TRBJ2-2
V: TRBV7-2

CDR3: CASSRGGNQPQHF
J: TRBJ1-5
V: TRBV12-3/TRBV12-4